Below, 5 T cell receptor beta chains from the same sample are listed, as sequenced in a study of beta chain features in type 1 diabetes. These receptors' targets are unknown. Expressed TCRB transcripts were sequenced because the entire RNA isolate underwent reverse transcription. This table comes from immunoSEQ multiplex PCR, and its TCRdb copy is limited to in-frame clones, with some not included. This sample carries fewer than 300,000 clones, roughly 11% of them seen once, and the ten largest clones take around 0.017%. Regarding the study as a whole: Moderately but significantly shorter TCRB CDR3s were found in Type 1 diabetes patients in all four CD4+ subsets.

Material: naive CD4+ T cells from blood. All receptors come from a young man with type 1 diabetes.

The table lists this clone with a few counts. The chain links TRBV18 to TRBJ2-3, with a weak D call TRBD2 (5 bases). The CDR3 has 16 amino acids. Between the trimmed V and J ends, which lost 1 base and 2 bases, there was a span of 13 bases. CDR1 and CDR2 from the germline V gene are KGHSH and LQKENI. CDR3 loop: CASSPRAGTNTDTQYF. The CDR3 DNA reads as TGTGCCAGCTCACCACGCGCGGGTACCAACACAGATACGCAGTATTTT. The whole variable domain, filled in from reference TRBV18 and TRBJ2-3, reads NAGVMQNPRHLVRRRGQEARLRCSPMKGHSHVYWYRQLPEEGLKFMVYLQKENIIDESGMPKERFSAEFPKEGPSILRIQQVVRGDSAAYFCASSPRAGTNTDTQYFGPGTRLTVL.

This chain joins TRBV7-9 and TRBJ2-5; the match to TRBD1 covers 9 bases. V shed 5 bases, J shed 3 bases, and the junction held 4 bases outside the gene matches. The V gene's germline CDR1 is SEHNR and CDR2 FQNEAQ (reference sequence). The CDR3 is made up of 14 amino acids. Written as DNA, the CDR3 is TGTGCCAGCAGCCTACAGGGGGCTGAAGAGACCCAGTACTTC. Its protein product is CASSLQGAEETQYF.

This sequence joins TRBV5-1 and TRBJ1-3, with D possibly matching TRBD1 (5 bases). Looked up from germline, CDR1 is SGHRS and CDR2 is YFSETQ. CDR3 length equals 13 residues. V was clipped by 7 bases and J by 2 bases, with 10 bases between them. This CDR3 reads CASEGEPGNTIYF. As DNA, the CDR3 is TGCGCCAGCGAAGGGGAACCTGGAAACACCATATATTTT.

The table lists this clone with a few counts. The rearrangement uses TRBV7-9 and TRBJ1-2; 7 bases match TRBD1. The trim removed 5 bases at V and 4 bases at J, leaving 4 bases unmatched. The germline V gene has CDR1 SEHNR and CDR2 FQNEAQ (reference sequence). The CDR3 extends over 13 amino acids. CDR3 DNA: TGTGCCAGCAGCCATCGGGACAGCTATGGCTACACCTTC. Its protein is CASSHRDSYGYTF.

The V and J genes are TRBV6-6 and TRBJ2-7; TRBD2 matches 8 bases. The V and J ends lost 6 bases and 4 bases, in that order; junction bases with no gene match: 11. This CDR3 comprises 15 residues. Germline values: CDR1 MNHNY, CDR2 SVGAGI (reference sequence). CDR3 sequence: CASSQRGGEPYEQYF. DNA of the CDR3: TGTGCCAGCAGCCAACGGGGGGGTGAGCCGTACGAGCAGTACTTC.